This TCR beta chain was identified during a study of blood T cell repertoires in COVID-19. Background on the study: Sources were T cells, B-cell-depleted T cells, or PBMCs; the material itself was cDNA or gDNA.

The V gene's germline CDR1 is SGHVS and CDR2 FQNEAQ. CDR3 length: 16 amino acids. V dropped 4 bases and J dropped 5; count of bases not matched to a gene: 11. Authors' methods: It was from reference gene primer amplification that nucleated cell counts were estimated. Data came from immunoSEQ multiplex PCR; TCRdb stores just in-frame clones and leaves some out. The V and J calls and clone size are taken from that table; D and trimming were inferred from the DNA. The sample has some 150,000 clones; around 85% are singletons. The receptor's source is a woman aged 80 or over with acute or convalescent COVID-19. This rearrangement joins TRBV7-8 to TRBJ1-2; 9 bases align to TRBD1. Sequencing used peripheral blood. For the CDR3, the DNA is TGTGCCAGCAGCTCACCGAGACAGGGGGGATTTTATGGCTACACCTTC. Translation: CASSSPRQGGFYGYTF.